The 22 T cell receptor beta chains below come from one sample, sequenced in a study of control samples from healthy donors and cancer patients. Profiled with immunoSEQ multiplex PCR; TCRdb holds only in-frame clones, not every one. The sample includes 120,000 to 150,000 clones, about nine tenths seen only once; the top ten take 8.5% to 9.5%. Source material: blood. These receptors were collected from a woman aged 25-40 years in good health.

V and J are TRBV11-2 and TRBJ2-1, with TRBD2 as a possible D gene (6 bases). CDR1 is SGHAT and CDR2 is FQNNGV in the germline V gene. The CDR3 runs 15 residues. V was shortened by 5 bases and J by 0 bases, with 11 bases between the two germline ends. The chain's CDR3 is CASSPGTGSYNEQFF. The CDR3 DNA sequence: TGTGCCAGCAGCCCCGGGACTGGCTCCTACAATGAGCAGTTCTTC.

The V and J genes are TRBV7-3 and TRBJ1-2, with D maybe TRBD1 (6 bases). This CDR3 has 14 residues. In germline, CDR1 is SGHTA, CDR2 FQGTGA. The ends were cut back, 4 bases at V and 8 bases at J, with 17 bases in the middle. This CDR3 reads CASSSWGQGEGYTF. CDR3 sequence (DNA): TGTGCCAGCAGCTCATGGGGGCAGGGAGAGGGCTACACCTTC.

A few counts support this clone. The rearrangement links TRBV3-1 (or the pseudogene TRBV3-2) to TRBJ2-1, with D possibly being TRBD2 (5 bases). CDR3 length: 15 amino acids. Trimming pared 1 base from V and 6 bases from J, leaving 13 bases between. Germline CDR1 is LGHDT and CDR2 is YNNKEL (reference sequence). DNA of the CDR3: TGTGCCAGCAGCCAAGCCTCCCCGAGGGCCAATGAGCAGTTCTTC. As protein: CASSQASPRANEQFF.

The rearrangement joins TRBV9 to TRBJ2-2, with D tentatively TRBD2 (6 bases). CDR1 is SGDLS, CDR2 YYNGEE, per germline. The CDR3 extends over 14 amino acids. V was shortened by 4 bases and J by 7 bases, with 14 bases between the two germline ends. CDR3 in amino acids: CASSLGLANGELFF. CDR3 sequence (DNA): TGTGCCAGCAGCTTGGGACTCGCCAACGGGGAGCTGTTTTTT.

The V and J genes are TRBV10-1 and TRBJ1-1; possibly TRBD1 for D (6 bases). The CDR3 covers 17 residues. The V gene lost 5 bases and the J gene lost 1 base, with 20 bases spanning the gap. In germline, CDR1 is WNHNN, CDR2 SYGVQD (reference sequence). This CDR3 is CASSQKKQGRTNTEAFF. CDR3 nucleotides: TGCGCCAGCAGTCAGAAAAAACAGGGAAGGACGAACACTGAAGCTTTCTTT.

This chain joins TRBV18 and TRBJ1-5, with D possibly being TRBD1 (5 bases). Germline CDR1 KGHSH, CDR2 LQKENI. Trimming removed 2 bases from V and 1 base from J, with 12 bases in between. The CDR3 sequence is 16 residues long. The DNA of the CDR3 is TGTGCCAGCTCACCATCCGGGACGGTGAGCAATCAGCCCCAGCATTTT. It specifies CASSPSGTVSNQPQHF.

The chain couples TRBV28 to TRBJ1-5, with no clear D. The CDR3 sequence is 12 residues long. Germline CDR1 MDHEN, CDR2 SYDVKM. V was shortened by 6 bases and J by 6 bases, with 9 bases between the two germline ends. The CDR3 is CASSPYSQPQHF. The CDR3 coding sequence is TGTGCCAGCAGCCCCTACAGTCAGCCCCAGCATTTT.

The DNA for the CDR3 is TGTGCCATTCCAGGACTAGGAGCGTCGTCCGGGGAGCTGTTTTTT. Protein: CAIPGLGASSGELFF. The rearrangement links TRBV2 to TRBJ2-2, with TRBD2 matching 7 bases. Losses at the gene ends were 10 bases for V and 6 bases for J; bases not matched to a gene: 14. CDR3 size: 15 residues. Germline assignment: CDR1 SNHLY and CDR2 FYNNEI.

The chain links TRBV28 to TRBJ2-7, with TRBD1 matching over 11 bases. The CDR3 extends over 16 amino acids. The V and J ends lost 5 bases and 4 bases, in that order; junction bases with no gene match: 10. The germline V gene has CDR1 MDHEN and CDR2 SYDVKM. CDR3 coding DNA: TGTGCCAGCAGTACACCGGGACAGGGGGTCCCATACGAGCAGTACTTC. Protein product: CASSTPGQGVPYEQYF.

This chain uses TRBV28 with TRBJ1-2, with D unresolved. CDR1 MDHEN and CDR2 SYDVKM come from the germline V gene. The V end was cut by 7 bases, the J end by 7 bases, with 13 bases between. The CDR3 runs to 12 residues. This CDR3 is CASNKGIGGYTF. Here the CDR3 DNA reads TGTGCCAGCAATAAAGGGATTGGTGGCTACACCTTC.

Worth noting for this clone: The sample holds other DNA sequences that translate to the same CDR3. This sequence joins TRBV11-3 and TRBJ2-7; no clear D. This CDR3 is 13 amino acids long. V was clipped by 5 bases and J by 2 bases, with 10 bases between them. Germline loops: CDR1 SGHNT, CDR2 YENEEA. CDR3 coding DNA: TGTGCCAGCAGCCTCGGACCCGCCTACGAGCAGTACTTC. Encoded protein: CASSLGPAYEQYF.

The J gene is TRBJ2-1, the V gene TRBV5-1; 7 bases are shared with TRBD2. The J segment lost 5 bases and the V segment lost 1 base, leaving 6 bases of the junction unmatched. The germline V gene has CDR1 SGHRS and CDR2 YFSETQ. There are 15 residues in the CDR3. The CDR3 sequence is CASSLSASGNNEQFF. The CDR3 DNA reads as TGCGCCAGCAGCTTGTCGGCTAGCGGAAACAATGAGCAGTTCTTC.

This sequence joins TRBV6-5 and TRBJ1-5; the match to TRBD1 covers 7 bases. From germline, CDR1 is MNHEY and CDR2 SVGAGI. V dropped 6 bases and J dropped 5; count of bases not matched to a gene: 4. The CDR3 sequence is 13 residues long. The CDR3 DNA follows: TGTGCCAGCAGAAGACAGGGACATCAGCCCCAGCATTTT. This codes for CASRRQGHQPQHF.

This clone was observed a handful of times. The DNA of the CDR3 is TGTGCCAGCAGTTTTTCCGGGACAGGGAACACTGAAGCTTTCTTT. The encoded protein is CASSFSGTGNTEAFF. J is TRBJ1-1 and V is TRBV6-5; 8 bases match TRBD1. With V trimmed by 4 bases and J by 1 base, 5 bases remained unmatched. Per germline, CDR1 MNHEY and CDR2 SVGAGI. CDR3 length equals 15 residues.

The CDR3 loop is CASSPRDSYNEQFF. The CDR3 DNA is TGTGCCAGCAGCCCAAGGGACTCCTACAATGAGCAGTTCTTC. V is TRBV7-3 and J is TRBJ2-1; the D is unclear. From germline, CDR1 is SGHTA and CDR2 FQGTGA. Trimming took off 5 bases at V and 0 bases at J, with 8 bases between the two ends. The CDR3 extends over 14 amino acids.

The CDR3 DNA is TGTGCCAGCAGTGACAGCCAGCCAAACCCGAACACTGAAGCTTTCTTT. Translating it yields CASSDSQPNPNTEAFF. V and J are TRBV2 and TRBJ1-1; D remains ambiguous. V was cut by 3 bases and J by 1 base, with 15 bases left in between. CDR1 is SNHLY, CDR2 FYNNEI, per germline. This CDR3 has 16 amino acids.

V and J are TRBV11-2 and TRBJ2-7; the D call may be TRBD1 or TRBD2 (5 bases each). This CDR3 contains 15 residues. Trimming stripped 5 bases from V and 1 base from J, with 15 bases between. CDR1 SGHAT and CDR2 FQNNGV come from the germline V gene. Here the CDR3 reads CASSLRGADSYEQYF. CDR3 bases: TGTGCCAGCAGCCTAAGAGGGGCAGATTCCTACGAGCAGTACTTC.

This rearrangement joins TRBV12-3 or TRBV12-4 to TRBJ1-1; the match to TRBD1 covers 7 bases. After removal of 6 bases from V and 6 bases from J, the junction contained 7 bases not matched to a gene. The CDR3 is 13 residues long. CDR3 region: CASRRDSGPEAFF. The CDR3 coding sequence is TGTGCCAGCAGACGGGACAGTGGCCCTGAAGCTTTCTTT.

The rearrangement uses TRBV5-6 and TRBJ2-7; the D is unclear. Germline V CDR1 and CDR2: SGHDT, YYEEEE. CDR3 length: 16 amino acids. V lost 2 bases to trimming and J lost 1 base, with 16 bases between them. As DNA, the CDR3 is TGTGCCAGCAGCTTAGGACCCCACTTCCCTTCCTACGAGCAGTACTTC. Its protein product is CASSLGPHFPSYEQYF.

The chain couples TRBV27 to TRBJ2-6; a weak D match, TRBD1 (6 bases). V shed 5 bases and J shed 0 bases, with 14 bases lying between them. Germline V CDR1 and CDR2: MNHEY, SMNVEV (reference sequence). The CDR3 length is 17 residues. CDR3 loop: CASSPDRYGSGANVLTF. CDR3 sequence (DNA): TGTGCCAGCAGTCCAGACAGGTACGGCTCTGGGGCCAACGTCCTGACTTTC. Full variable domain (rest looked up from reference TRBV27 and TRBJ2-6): EAQVTQNPRYLITVTGKKLTVTCSQNMNHEYMSWYRQDPGLGLRQIYYSMNVEVTDKGDVPEGYKVSRKEKRNFPLILESPSPNQTSLYFCASSPDRYGSGANVLTFGAGSRLTVL.

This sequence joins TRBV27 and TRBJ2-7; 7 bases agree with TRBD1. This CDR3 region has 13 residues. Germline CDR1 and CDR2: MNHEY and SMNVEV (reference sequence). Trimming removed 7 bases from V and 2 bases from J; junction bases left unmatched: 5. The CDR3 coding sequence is TGTGCCAGCAAAGGGGGCGTCCCCTACGAGCAGTACTTC. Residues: CASKGGVPYEQYF.

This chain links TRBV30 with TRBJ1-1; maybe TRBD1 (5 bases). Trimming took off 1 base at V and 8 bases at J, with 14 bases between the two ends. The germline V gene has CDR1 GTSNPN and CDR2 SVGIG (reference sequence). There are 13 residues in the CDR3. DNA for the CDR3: TGTGCCTGGAGTGCGGGACCGCTGGGAGAAGCTTTCTTT. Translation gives CAWSAGPLGEAFF. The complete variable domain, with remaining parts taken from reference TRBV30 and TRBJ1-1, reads SQTIHQWPATLVQPVGSPLSLECTVEGTSNPNLYWYRQAAGRGLQLLFYSVGIGQISSEVPQNLSASRPQDRQFILSSKKLLLSDSGFYLCAWSAGPLGEAFFGQGTRLTVV.